A selection of T cell receptor beta chains follows, all from one sample in a study of T-cell memory formation after mild COVID-19. TCRdb reprocessed the 5' RACE reads with MiXCR, giving one entry per CDR3 protein. In the table there are 160,000 or so distinct CDR3 sequences, 31% of which are singletons. Input material: PBMCs or a T cell subset sorted from them (not recorded which). The receptors shown here come from an adult woman who had mild COVID-19 (a few samples of this study predate the infection). Cell type and time point are not known. Each CDR3 is given with its conserved first and last residue. Fields, in order: clone size, D gene, J gene, V gene, CDR3 DNA, CDR3 protein. A D gene is named only where the DNA matches it firmly. The size entry is marked missing in some rows and otherwise reads once, few, many or a size class.

few,TRBD1,TRBJ1-1,TRBV10-3,TGTGCCATCAGAGGACAGGGGGGGTGGAACACTGAAGCTTTCTTT,CAIRGQGGWNTEAFF
NA,TRBD2,TRBJ2-3,TRBV6-2/TRBV6-3,TGTGCCAGCAGTTACTACCCGGCGGGAGAACTGGTAGATACGCAGTATTTT,CASSYYPAGELVDTQYF
NA,NA,TRBJ1-1,TRBV5-1,TGCGCCAGCAGCTTGGAAGGACTGAAAGCTTTCTTT,CASSLEGLKAFF
NA,NA,TRBJ1-2,TRBV6-4,TGTGCCAGCAGTGACGGGGGGCAGGACTATGGCTACACCTTC,CASSDGGQDYGYTF
NA,TRBD2,TRBJ2-3,TRBV7-3,TGTGCCAGCAGCCAACTAGCGGCTAGCACAGATACGCAGTATTTT,CASSQLAASTDTQYF
NA,NA,TRBJ1-2,TRBV7-8,TGTGCCAGCAGCCCGCGGAGCCCAGGAACTAACTATGGCTACACCTTC,CASSPRSPGTNYGYTF
NA,TRBD1,TRBJ1-1,TRBV6-2/TRBV6-3,TGTGCCAGCAGTCGGGACAGGGATGCTTTCTTT,CASSRDRDAFF
few,TRBD1,TRBJ2-3,TRBV25-1,TGTGCCAGCCAAGGGGGCCTTAGCACAGATACGCAGTATTTT,CASQGGLSTDTQYF
once,NA,TRBJ2-1,TRBV11-2,TGTGCCAGCAGCTTATGGAGGGCCTCGGTAGGGGAGCAGTTCTTC,CASSLWRASVGEQFF
NA,NA,TRBJ1-5,TRBV6-5,TGTGCCAGCAGTGACACCTTGCCAGGGCTTAGCAATCAGCCCCAGCATTTT,CASSDTLPGLSNQPQHF
NA,NA,TRBJ2-1,TRBV5-5,TGTGCCAGCAGCTTGGGACTGCCCTCCTACAATGAGCAGTTCTTC,CASSLGLPSYNEQFF
NA,TRBD1,TRBJ1-2,TRBV11-3,TGTGCCAGCAGCTTATTTCTGGGACAGGGGTTTGGCTACACCTTC,CASSLFLGQGFGYTF
many,NA,TRBJ2-1,TRBV5-4,TGTGCCAGCAGCTTGGGGCTAGAAGGATGGGATATCAATGAGCAGTTCTTC,CASSLGLEGWDINEQFF
many,NA,TRBJ2-7,TRBV5-1,TGCGCCAGCAGCACCAGGGCTGGGGAGCAGTACTTC,CASSTRAGEQYF
NA,NA,TRBJ1-2,TRBV12-3/TRBV12-4,TGTGCCAGCAGTTTACCCCCAGGGCGTAGGGGCTACACCTTC,CASSLPPGRRGYTF
NA,TRBD1,TRBJ2-7,TRBV19,TGTGCCAGTAGTCAGGACAGGGGACTACGAGAGCAGTACTTC,CASSQDRGLREQYF
few,TRBD1,TRBJ1-2,TRBV6-5,TGTGCCAGCAAAACCGGGACAGGCTTCGGAGGCTACACCTTC,CASKTGTGFGGYTF
few,NA,TRBJ1-1,TRBV14,TGTGCCAGCAGCCAAGATTTGGGTCGCCTTAACACTGAAGCTTTCTTT,CASSQDLGRLNTEAFF
few,TRBD2,TRBJ2-5,TRBV6-1,TGTGTCAGCGGGGGCATAGAGACCCAGTACTTC,CVSGGIETQYF
many,NA,TRBJ2-3,TRBV27,TGTGCCAGCAGTTTATCCCCCTCCGCGCGCACAGATACGCAGTATTTT,CASSLSPSARTDTQYF
NA,NA,TRBJ2-7,TRBV9,TGTGCCAGCAGCGTAGAATCCAGGTCTAGGGACGAGCAGTACTTC,CASSVESRSRDEQYF
NA,NA,TRBJ2-3,TRBV5-1,TGCGCCAGCAAAAAAACAGGACTCACAGATACGCAGTATTTT,CASKKTGLTDTQYF
once,TRBD2,TRBJ2-3,TRBV19,TGTGCCAGTAGTCCCACTAGCGGACACACAGATACGCAGTATTTT,CASSPTSGHTDTQYF
NA,NA,TRBJ1-2,TRBV6-2/TRBV6-3,TGTGCCAGCAGAAAAAAACTTCGGGACATCCATGGCTACACCTTC,CASRKKLRDIHGYTF
NA,TRBD1,TRBJ2-2,TRBV7-9,TGTGCCAGCAGCTTCCGGACAGGGGGCAGACCCGGGGAGCTGTTTTTT,CASSFRTGGRPGELFF
NA,NA,TRBJ2-2,TRBV15,TGTGCCACCACCCCAGAGCCAGTGAGGGCCCTTACCGGGGAGCTGTTTTTT,CATTPEPVRALTGELFF
NA,NA,TRBJ1-1,TRBV7-9,TGTGCCAGCAGCGGCCGGGGGGCGAACACTGAAGCTTTCTTT,CASSGRGANTEAFF
few,NA,TRBJ1-1,TRBV12-3/TRBV12-4,TGTGCCAGCAGTTCAACCCAGGGGTTAAACACTGAAGCTTTCTTT,CASSSTQGLNTEAFF
NA,NA,TRBJ2-5,TRBV4-2,TGTGCCAGCAGCCAAGGGGACCTGGAACAAGAGACCCAGTACTTC,CASSQGDLEQETQYF
NA,NA,TRBJ1-1,TRBV20-1,TGCAGTGCTAGTTCGGGCGCGGCTGAAGCTTTCTTT,CSASSGAAEAFF
NA,NA,TRBJ2-5,TRBV2,TGTGCCAGCAGTGCTGGAGGGGGGCTGACCCAGTACTTC,CASSAGGGLTQYF
NA,NA,TRBJ1-2,TRBV12-3/TRBV12-4,TGTGCCAGCAGTTTCGGTATAGCTAACTATGGCTACACCTTC,CASSFGIANYGYTF
few,NA,TRBJ2-7,TRBV29-1,TGCAGCGTCCGGGGACCTGGGGACGAGCAGTACTTC,CSVRGPGDEQYF
many,NA,TRBJ2-4,TRBV20-1,TGCAGTGCTTCCTACACGAACGCGGACATTCAGTACTTC,CSASYTNADIQYF
NA,TRBD2,TRBJ2-3,TRBV5-1,TGCGCCAGGAGGTCCCTAGCGGGGTCCACAGATACGCAGTATTTT,CARRSLAGSTDTQYF
many,TRBD2,TRBJ2-7,TRBV11-2,TGTGCCAGCAGCTTAGGGACTAGCGGGAGGGCCGTCCACGAGCAGTACTTC,CASSLGTSGRAVHEQYF
NA,NA,TRBJ1-1,TRBV4-1,TGCGCCAGCAGCCAATTTTCGGGCAAACAGGGCGCCCTGAACACTGAAGCTTTCTTT,CASSQFSGKQGALNTEAFF
NA,TRBD1,TRBJ1-2,TRBV11-2,TGTGCCAGCAGCCAGGGGGACATCTATGGCTACACCTTC,CASSQGDIYGYTF
NA,NA,TRBJ1-3,TRBV12-3/TRBV12-4,TGTGCCAGCACCTCTCGCGGGGGGGCTGGAAACACCATATATTTT,CASTSRGGAGNTIYF
few,NA,TRBJ1-5,TRBV5-1,TGCGCCAGCAGCATCAGGGCGGGGCAGCCCCAGCATTTT,CASSIRAGQPQHF
NA,NA,TRBJ2-5,TRBV2,TGTGCCAGCAGTGGTCAGGGTAAAGAGACCCAGTACTTC,CASSGQGKETQYF
NA,TRBD2,TRBJ2-7,TRBV27,TGTGCCAGCAGTGTAAGCGGGAGTGGGTACGAGCAGTACTTC,CASSVSGSGYEQYF
NA,TRBD2,TRBJ2-1,TRBV6-5,TGTGCCAGCAGGCGGGGGGATGGGCAGTTCTTC,CASRRGDGQFF
NA,NA,TRBJ2-3,TRBV28,TGTGCCACAAGAAGGACCGGAACGTCGAATACGCAGTATTTT,CATRRTGTSNTQYF
once,NA,TRBJ2-5,TRBV6-5,TGTGCCAGCAGTTACTCGATGGGAGAGACCCAGTACTTC,CASSYSMGETQYF
few,NA,TRBJ2-3,TRBV12-3/TRBV12-4,TGTGCCAGCTTGTCGGGCAGTTTACCGGATACGCAGTATTTT,CASLSGSLPDTQYF
NA,NA,TRBJ2-1,TRBV7-7,TGTGCTAGCAGCATCGGGACAACCTACAATGAGCAGTTCTTC,CASSIGTTYNEQFF
NA,NA,TRBJ1-1,TRBV18,TGTGCCAGCTCACCCGTCGAGAACACTGAAGCTTTCTTT,CASSPVENTEAFF
NA,NA,TRBJ1-1,TRBV7-9,TGTGCCAGCAGCAAGAGGGGGGCCGGCACTGAAGCTTTCTTT,CASSKRGAGTEAFF